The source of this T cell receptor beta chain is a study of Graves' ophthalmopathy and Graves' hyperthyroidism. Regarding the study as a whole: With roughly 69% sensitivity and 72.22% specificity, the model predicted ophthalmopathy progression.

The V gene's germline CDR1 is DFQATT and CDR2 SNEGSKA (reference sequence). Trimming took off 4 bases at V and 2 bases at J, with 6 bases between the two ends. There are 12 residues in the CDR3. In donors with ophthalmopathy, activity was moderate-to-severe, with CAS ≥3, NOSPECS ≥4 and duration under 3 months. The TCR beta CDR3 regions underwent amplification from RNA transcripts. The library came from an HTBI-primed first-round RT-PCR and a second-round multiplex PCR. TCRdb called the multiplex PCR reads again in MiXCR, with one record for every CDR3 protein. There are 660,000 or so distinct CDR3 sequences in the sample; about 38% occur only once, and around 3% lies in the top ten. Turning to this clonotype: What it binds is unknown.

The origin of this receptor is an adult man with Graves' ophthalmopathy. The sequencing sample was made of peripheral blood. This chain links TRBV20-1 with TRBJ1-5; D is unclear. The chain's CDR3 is CSAILRNQPQHF. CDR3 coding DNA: TGCAGTGCTATCCTGCGCAATCAGCCCCAGCATTTT.